This T cell receptor beta chain was sequenced in a study of blood T cells in healthy people across ages. Overall study findings and caveats: Higher diversity, along with more naive CD4+ cells, distinguished long-lived donors from aged donors. A strong correlation was found between TCR beta diversity and the percentage of naive T cells. Roughly linear age-related decline in beta diversity appeared, significant by age around 38.

The length of the CDR3 is 14 residues. Germline V lookup: CDR1 MDHEN, CDR2 SYDVKM. This clonotype was observed at least ten times. Its cognate antigen is unknown. Combining a sample-barcoded 5' primer with a J-beta primer mix, a second PCR ran for 7 to 11 cycles. TCRdb reprocessed the 5' RACE reads with MiXCR, giving one entry per CDR3 protein. There are hundreds of thousands of distinct CDR3 sequences in the sample; 22% occur only once, and approximately 20% lies in the top ten. V and J are TRBV28 and TRBJ2-5; a weak D match, TRBD2 (5 bases). TRBJ2-7 explains the end of the DNA better; the J call may be wrong. The receptor was derived from a man between 70 and 80 years old in good health. Sequences were obtained from blood. This CDR3 reads CASSLLDGTYEQYF. In DNA, the CDR3 is TGTGCCAGCAGTTTATTAGACGGGACCTACGAGCAGTACTTC.